This TCR beta chain originates from a study of blood T cell repertoires in COVID-19. V gave up 7 bases and J gave up 3 bases, with 10 bases separating them. Per germline, CDR1 MDHEN and CDR2 SYDVKM. The CDR3 is made up of 14 amino acids. Assay used: immunoSEQ multiplex PCR; TCRdb lists only in-frame clones, some missing. This table holds more than 300,000 clones, about 87% found once. The specimen sequenced was PBMCs or T cells enriched from blood (not recorded which). The TCR was taken from a man aged 40-49 years in a cohort exposed to, infected with or recovered from COVID-19 (not recorded which). The rearrangement uses TRBV28 and TRBJ1-6, with D hard to call. For the CDR3, the DNA is TGTGCCAGCACCCGGGGAAACTATAATTCACCCCTCCACTTT. As protein: CASTRGNYNSPLHF.